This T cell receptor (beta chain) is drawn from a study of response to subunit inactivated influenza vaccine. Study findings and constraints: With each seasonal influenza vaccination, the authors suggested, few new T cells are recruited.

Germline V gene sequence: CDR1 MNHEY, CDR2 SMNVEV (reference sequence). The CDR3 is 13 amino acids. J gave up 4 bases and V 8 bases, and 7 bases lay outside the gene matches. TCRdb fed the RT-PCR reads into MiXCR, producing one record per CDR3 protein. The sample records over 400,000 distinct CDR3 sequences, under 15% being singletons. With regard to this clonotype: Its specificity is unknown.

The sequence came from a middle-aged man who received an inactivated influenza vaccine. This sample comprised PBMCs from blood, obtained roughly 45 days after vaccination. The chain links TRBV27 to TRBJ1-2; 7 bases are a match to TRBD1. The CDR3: CASGTGVGYGYTF. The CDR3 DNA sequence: TGTGCCAGCGGTACAGGGGTGGGCTATGGCTACACCTTC.